The T cell receptor (beta chain) described here comes from a study of blood T cells in healthy people across ages. Regarding the study as a whole: PBMCs went unsorted, and a conclusive naive versus antigen-experienced comparison was therefore prevented. Nothing was known about donor CMV status, and this possibly confounded expanded clonotype changes.

The use of a sample-barcoded 5' primer and a J-beta primer mix characterized a second PCR of roughly 6 to 11 cycles. TCRdb analysed the 5' RACE reads with MiXCR anew, one entry per CDR3 protein. The table shows hundreds of thousands of distinct CDR3 sequences, with around 45% occurring only once. Germline values: CDR1 SGHTA, CDR2 FQGNSA. V lost 5 bases and J lost 1, with 11 bases in between. The CDR3 contains 14 residues. This clonotype came up a few times. Its matching antigen is unknown. This receptor was obtained from a woman in her fifties or sixties in good health. J is TRBJ1-1 and V is TRBV7-2; no reliable D call. Sequenced sample: blood. CDR3 DNA sequence: TGTGCCAGCAGCCCAAGACTGGAGAACACTGAAGCTTTCTTT. Encoded protein: CASSPRLENTEAFF.